This TCR beta chain was identified during a study of T cells after yellow fever vaccination. The CDR3 is made up of 17 amino acids. The germline CDR1 and CDR2 sequences are SGHRS and YFSETQ. V was clipped by 0 bases and J by 4 bases, with 14 bases between them. TCRdb analysed the 5' RACE reads with MiXCR anew, one entry per CDR3 protein. The sample holds around 500,000 distinct CDR3 sequences; roughly 22% are singletons and the top ten take roughly a sixth. This clonotype was detected only a few times. The source of this sequence is a young man who received the YFV17D yellow fever vaccine. The sequencing used PBMCs, collected less than 25 days after the first yellow fever vaccination. This sequence joins TRBV5-1 and TRBJ2-6; a weak D match, TRBD2 (5 bases). DNA for the CDR3: TGCGCCAGCAGCTTGGGCAACGAGGAGGTGGGGGCCAACGTCCTGACTTTC. Translation gives CASSLGNEEVGANVLTF.